These T cell receptor beta chains were read from a single sample in a study of CD8 T cells in Susac syndrome. TCRdb re-analysed the immunoSEQ multiplex PCR reads in MiXCR, keeping a single row per CDR3 protein. This table has 100,000 to 150,000 distinct CDR3 sequences, about 95% appearing once. Sequenced sample: CD8+ T cells from PBMCs. The origin of the receptors is a human donor with Susac syndrome. Both conserved end residues are trimmed from each CDR3. The D gene is left open where the match is weak.

V | D | CDR3
TRBV9 | . | ASSPEGGAYGYT
TRBV20-1 | TRBD1 | SASGDRDYEQY
TRBV6-5 | TRBD1 | ASSNRQGSYEQY
TRBV27 | . | ASSRGRSYGYT
TRBV2 | . | ASSVYSPLH
TRBV12-3/TRBV12-4 | . | ASSPRDGEQY
TRBV12-3/TRBV12-4 | . | ASTSQSGQYSYNEQF
TRBV13 | TRBD1 | ASSHTGVRHYEQY
TRBV7-8 | . | ASSFGSQTYEQY
TRBV11-2 | TRBD1 | ASSLGTGEYEQY
TRBV7-9 | . | ASSAPGTDEAF
TRBV7-9 | . | ASSRIFGEQF
TRBV28 | TRBD1 | ASSPGTGGY
TRBV5-4 | . | ASSPHRAATEETQY
TRBV7-9 | TRBD1 | ASSSGGGGNQPQH
TRBV9 | . | ASSVWGASEQY
TRBV12-5 | . | ASGESYKAGYT
TRBV19 | TRBD2 | ASSMASGPYEQY
TRBV2 | TRBD1 | ASNTGDGYNEQF
TRBV7-3 | . | ASSQTGTAYNEQF
TRBV2 | . | ASRADSNQPQH
TRBV30 | . | AWSVLGGGNVDIQY
TRBV6-2/TRBV6-3 | . | ASSYGAENEQF
TRBV24-1 | . | ATSDLTENEQF
TRBV1 | . | TSSLNVCLQETQY
TRBV20-1 | . | SARDLWGVDQPQH
TRBV7-8 | . | ASRVLARSTDTQY
TRBV6-2/TRBV6-3 | . | ASSYFGVRTEAF
TRBV27 | . | ASSLGTHYEQY
TRBV28 | . | ASTGRAYEQY